This T cell receptor beta chain was profiled in a study of cytomegalovirus exposure and HLA in healthy donors (dated by TCRdb to the late 2010s). As for the study more broadly: An earlier analysis of around 600 of the donors reported roughly 270 Gb of sequence data and 100 million to 130 million unique TCR beta sequences from 190 million or so T cells. Typing coverage differed by locus: A, B, C, DRB1 and DQB1 were typed in about 620-640 donors, DQA1 in roughly 500, DPA1 in 600 to 610, and DPB1 in 450 to 490. HLA typing included class I and class II loci at four-digit resolution. High-throughput TCR immunosequencing, statistical association of individual TCRs with disease status, and machine learning were combined to predict cytomegalovirus infection status. A later genetic analysis took genome-wide SNP genotypes for 398 of the 666 donors and used that subset as a discovery cohort. Besides the first cohort of more than 650 subjects, a separate validation cohort made up of 120 different subjects was used. Roughly five DR-DQ haplotypes were treated as single units for association and clustering because of strong linkage in the cohort. Every repertoire in the discovery cohort had been generated on one and the same sequencing platform. An early release that covered about 640 HLA-typed donors contained about 300 gigabases of sequencing data and some 87 million unique TCR sequences. The study profiled the T cell repertoires of fewer than 850 subjects by immunosequencing and related them to cytomegalovirus serostatus. Of the 398 genotyped donors, 81% fell in the genetic ancestry cluster associated with self-reported Caucasian donors. Alongside the repertoire data, information on donor age, sex, ethnicity and CMV serostatus was compiled. Among some 410 genotyped donors of the cohort, an average of about 240,000 unique TCR beta nucleotide sequences was sequenced per donor, of which 15% to 20% were non-productive. To study patterns of TCR occurrence, a later analysis re-analyzed previously published TCR beta repertoires from 666 donors and added high-resolution HLA genotyping. The aim of the study was to test whether cataloging public T cell receptors could identify signatures of past pathogen exposure. An earlier analysis of 587 of the donors applied high-throughput TCR beta sequencing to assess whether each TCR beta V gene segment acted as functional or pseudogenic. Rather than using new phenotypic data, the later analysis identified candidate immune exposures from TCR beta sequences and from how often those sequences occurred across donors. On the study overall, not on this receptor specifically: For the cohort, immune exposure information was limited to CMV serostatus. Sequencing depth was assumed to be roughly uniform across donors in the presence/absence analyses, though that assumption may not hold. A later analysis associated 15,000 to 20,000 TCR beta sequences with specific HLA alleles at a false discovery rate of 0.05. It was suggested by the authors that the approach could potentially be generalized to other disease states and immunological phenotypes. Most TCR sequences were seen in very few donors, while some public TCRs were found in many individuals. Several of the top co-occurrence clusters appeared to be linked to parvovirus B19, influenza, CMV and Epstein-Barr virus, according to a later analysis. Because HLA typing was unavailable for some donors at each locus, only the typed subset was used in association tests. In this cohort, only TCR beta chains were sequenced, and detectable features were limited by the absence of alpha or paired-chain data. Because the 87-base-pair reads could not distinguish some IMGT-functional V segments, including TRBV6-2 and TRBV6-3, those segments were excluded. Strong co-occurrence of HLA alleles, especially DR and DQ, made assigning TCR associations to individual alleles difficult. A few of the identified cytomegalovirus-associated TCR beta chains were confirmed in vitro to be specific for cytomegalovirus antigens. Linkage disequilibrium might explain the correlated functional status among segregating V segments, but an unknown experimental factor could not be excluded. An association between a missense DCLRE1C variant and V-gene and J-gene trimming of TCR beta chains was found in a later genetic analysis and replicated in an independent cohort. In an earlier analysis of about 550 of the donors, most TCR beta V segments were observed in productive rearrangements about 87% or about 30% of the time, broadly matching IMGT annotations. In a later analysis, HLA-associated TCR beta chains were found to be more clonally expanded and to have lower generation probabilities than equally common non-associated chains. The sequencing pipeline was judged likely to have produced a cluster of highly shared sequence variants as a technical artifact. Because counts were too low, about 18 rarely observed V segments, including chromosome 9 orphons, were left out of the earlier analysis of about 620 of the donors. According to a later genetic analysis, donors in an Asian-associated ancestry cluster had fewer N-insertions in productive TCRs than the approximately 690-donor mean. According to a later analysis, most CMV-associated TCR beta chains appeared to be HLA-restricted, and the HLA associations seemed to be driven largely by CMV exposure. The classifier was reported to diagnose cytomegalovirus status with high specificity and sensitivity in both the original cohort and the validation cohort. A further reported finding was that TCR beta sequences accurately predicted the HLA-A and HLA-B alleles for most subjects in the first cohort. According to a later analysis, TCR association rates differed among HLA loci, with DRB1 alleles showing the most associated TCRs and HLA-C alleles showing the fewest. In the study, some 160 TCR beta chains were listed as associated with cytomegalovirus.

Spanning cysteine to phenylalanine, the CDR3 consists of 10 amino acids. Solely the CDR3 DNA is kept, with 30 bases framed from the first base. V loses 5 bases of germline sequence and J loses 4 bases, and the interval between the two ends is 3 bases. The germline V gene (reference sequence) specifies SEHNR as CDR1 and FQNEAQ as CDR2. Receptors were amplified or captured by the immunoSEQ multiplex PCR assay. The multiplex PCR relied on a mix of 60 forward primers for TCR Vbeta segments and 13 reverse primers for TCR Jbeta segments. Amplification of the CDR3 region of rearranged TCR beta genes was performed with a multiplex PCR assay on genomic DNA. The Illumina HiSeq System was used to sequence the amplified TCR beta libraries as 87-base-pair reads. Under the source paper's analysis protocol: A later analysis tallied tens of millions of unique TCR beta chains across the 640 or so repertoires, and some 10 million of those chains were shared by two or more donors. Raw reads were error-corrected and collapsed into unique sequences by a nearest-neighbor algorithm in which closely related sequences were merged to remove PCR and sequencing errors. Alignment of CDR3 sequences to IMGT reference sequences was used to assign V, D and J gene segments. For a sequence to be retained, a match of at least six nucleotides was required to both a V gene segment and a J gene segment. A rearrangement counted as productive if the CDR3 had no stop codons and remained in frame with V and J, and every other rearrangement counted as non-productive. Following IMGT convention, CDR3 was defined as the stretch from the second conserved V-encoded cysteine up to the conserved J-encoded phenylalanine. The earlier analysis of about 610 of the donors excluded sequences that lacked an unambiguous match to a single V gene segment. An earlier analysis of approximately 590 of the donors classified V segments as functional when productive rearrangements were above 56.7% and as segregating when the standard deviation between donors was above 5%. To diagnose cytomegalovirus status from the catalog of TCR beta chain sequences, a statistical classification framework was built. A later analysis assigned V and J genes by comparing TCR nucleotide sequences with IMGT/GENE-DB human TR gene sequences. In a later analysis, CDR3 sequences and most-parsimonious VDJ recombination scenarios were assigned using the TCRdist pipeline. In a later analysis, each TCR beta chain was defined by its CDR3 amino acid sequence together with its V-gene family, and reads lacking a unique V-gene family were excluded. A later analysis removed 500 to 600 highly shared, low-generation-probability nucleotide sequences to deal with suspected cross-contamination and a sequencing artifact. A later analysis calculated a clonal expansion index for each public chain from normalized within-repertoire ranks of inferred template counts. A later analysis computed generation probabilities with a VDJ recombination model fitted to out-of-frame rearrangements, and checked the results against IGoR. A later analysis scored TCR-TCR, TCR-HLA and TCR-CMV co-occurrence with hypergeometric tests, applying a repertoire-size bias correction to TCR pairs. In a later analysis, false discovery rates were estimated by permuting HLA or CMV assignments 20 times. A later analysis grouped co-occurring TCRs with DBSCAN, adding TCRdist sequence similarity when clustering within HLA-allele-positive subsets. Repertoires with fewer than 30,000 or more than 120,000 public chains were left out of co-occurrence clustering, as were about 5 repertoires with anomalous nucleotide sharing. TCRdb's version of the immuneACCESS table is confined to in-frame rearrangements and falls short of the full clone set. An unresolved V gene accounts for under half of the shortfall where checked; the remainder is of unknown origin. Clone size and the V and J calls come from that table; the DNA yielded D and trimming. Present in this sample are fewer than 95,000 clones, 60% to 70% of which were seen just once. Clones ranked in the top ten supply under 8% of the sample.

Concerning this clone itself: Its antigen is not yet known. Nothing much larger sits one base from this clone, and base qualities are not available.

The cohort was made up of about 610 healthy bone marrow donors. All cohort members were sampled while nominally healthy, although unrecorded immune exposures were likely present. The donor tested CMV seronegative and was one of the 352 seronegative cohort members. A peripheral blood sample was provided by each donor, and peripheral blood mononuclear cells were used for TCR beta sequencing. Genomic DNA was extracted from the blood cell samples with the Qiagen DNeasy Blood Extraction Kit. Sequencing used PBMCs. The V and J segments used are TRBV7-9 and TRBJ2-7, with the D segment identity uncertain. This clonotype was obtained from a woman aged 30 to 39 in good health and CMV-seronegative. Here the CDR3 is given as CASSLYEQYF. The nucleotides are TGTGCCAGCAGCCTTTACGAGCAGTACTTC.